This T cell receptor beta chain comes out of a study of blood T cell repertoires in COVID-19. Study background: From the United States, Italy and Spain came samples of acute and convalescent COVID-19. PBMCs, B-cell-depleted T cells, or T cells provided the cDNA or gDNA that made up the material.

In the original workflow: Researchers report that nucleated cell counts were estimated from reference gene primer amplification. The data were produced by immunoSEQ multiplex PCR, yet TCRdb's version contains in-frame clones alone and is incomplete. V and J calls and clone size are copied from that table; D and trimming were computed from the DNA. The profile shows tens of thousands of clones, roughly 87% of them singletons. This CDR3 has 13 residues. The junction had 7 bases not matched to a gene; V was cut back by 9 bases and J by 7 bases. Germline CDR1 is SGHVS and CDR2 is FQNEAQ. A single count supports this clone.

The source material was peripheral blood. This TCR came from a human donor with acute or convalescent COVID-19. The donor label of this sample is uncertain. The chain joins TRBV7-8 to TRBJ2-5, with TRBD2 identical over 11 bases. The CDR3 nucleotides read TGTGCCAGTTTAGCGGGAGGGCCTGGGACCCAGTACTTC. This codes for CASLAGGPGTQYF.